The sequence of this T cell receptor (beta chain) was determined in a study of graft-versus-host responses after intestinal transplantation. Study information: Among the recipients, all got anti-thymocyte globulin induction and then tacrolimus and steroids for two to four years. Study-level points and caveats: When patients had graft-donor T cell macrochimerism, their allografts held high graft-versus-host to host-versus-graft clonal ratios. GvH clones were identified in recipient marrow, with some first appearing in ileum or blood. Declines in HvG clones occurring early post-transplant were associated with peak circulating GvH clone levels.

The germline CDR1 and CDR2 sequences are SGHKS and YYEKEE (reference sequence). CDR3 length equals 15 residues. Trimming pared 0 bases from V and 0 bases from J, leaving 7 bases between. The data were produced by immunoSEQ multiplex PCR, yet TCRdb's version contains in-frame clones alone and is incomplete. The sample lists tens of thousands of clones; roughly 95% were seen once. In regard to this clone: Its antigen is unknown.

The TCR comes from a human donor who was the organ donor for an intestinal transplant. The chain employs TRBV5-5 and TRBJ1-5; no firm D call. Sequences were derived from unstimulated CD8+ T cells sorted from spleen or lymph node cells, sampled before transplant. The CDR3 nucleotides read TGTGCCAGCAGCTTGGACCTTTATAGCAATCAGCCCCAGCATTTT. This sequence encodes CASSLDLYSNQPQHF.